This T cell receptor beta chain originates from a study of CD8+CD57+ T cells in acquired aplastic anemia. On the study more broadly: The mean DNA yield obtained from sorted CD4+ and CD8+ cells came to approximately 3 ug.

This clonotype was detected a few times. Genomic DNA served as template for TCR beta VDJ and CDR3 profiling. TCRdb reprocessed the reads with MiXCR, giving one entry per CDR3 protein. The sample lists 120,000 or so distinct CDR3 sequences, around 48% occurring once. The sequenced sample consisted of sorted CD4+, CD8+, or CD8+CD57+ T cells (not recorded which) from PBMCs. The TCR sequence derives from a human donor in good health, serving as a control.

CDR3 nucleotide sequence: TGCGCCAGCAGGGTCGGGACAGCAAATTCACCCCTCCACTTT. The encoded protein is CASRVGTANSPLHF. The chain links TRBV5-1 to TRBJ1-6; 7 bases agree with TRBD1. V dropped 5 bases and J dropped 7; count of bases not matched to a gene: 6. The CDR3 consists of 14 residues. Germline-derived CDR1 and CDR2 are SGHRS and YFSETQ.